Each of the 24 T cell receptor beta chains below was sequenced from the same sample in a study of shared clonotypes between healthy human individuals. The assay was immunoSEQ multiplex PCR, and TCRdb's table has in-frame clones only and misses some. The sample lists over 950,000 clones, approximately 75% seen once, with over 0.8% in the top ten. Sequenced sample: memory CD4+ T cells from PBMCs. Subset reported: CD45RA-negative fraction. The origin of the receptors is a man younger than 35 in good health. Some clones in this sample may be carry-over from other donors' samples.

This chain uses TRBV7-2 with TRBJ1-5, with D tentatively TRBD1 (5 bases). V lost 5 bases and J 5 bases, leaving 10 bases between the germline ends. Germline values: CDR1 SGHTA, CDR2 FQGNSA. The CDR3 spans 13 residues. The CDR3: CASSARGDQPQHF. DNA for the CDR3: TGTGCCAGCAGCGCACGGGGGGATCAGCCCCAGCATTTT.

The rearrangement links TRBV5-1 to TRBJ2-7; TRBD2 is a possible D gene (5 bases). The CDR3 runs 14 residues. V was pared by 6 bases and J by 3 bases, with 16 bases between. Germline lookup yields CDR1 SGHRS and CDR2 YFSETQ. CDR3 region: CASTGGLVYYEQYF. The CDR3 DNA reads TGCGCCAGCACCGGTGGACTTGTCTACTACGAGCAGTACTTC.

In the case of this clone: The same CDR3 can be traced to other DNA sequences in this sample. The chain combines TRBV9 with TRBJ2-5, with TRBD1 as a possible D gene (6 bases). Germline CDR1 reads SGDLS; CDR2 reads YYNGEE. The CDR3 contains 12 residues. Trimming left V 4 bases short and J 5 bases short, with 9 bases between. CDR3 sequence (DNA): TGTGCCAGCAGCCCCCAGGGGGAGACCCAGTACTTC. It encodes CASSPQGETQYF.

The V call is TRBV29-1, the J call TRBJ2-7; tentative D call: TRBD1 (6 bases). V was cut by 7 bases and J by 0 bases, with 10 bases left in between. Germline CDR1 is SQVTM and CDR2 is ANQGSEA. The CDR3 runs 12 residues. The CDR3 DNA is TGCAGCGGTACAGGGAACTCCTACGAGCAGTACTTC. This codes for CSGTGNSYEQYF.

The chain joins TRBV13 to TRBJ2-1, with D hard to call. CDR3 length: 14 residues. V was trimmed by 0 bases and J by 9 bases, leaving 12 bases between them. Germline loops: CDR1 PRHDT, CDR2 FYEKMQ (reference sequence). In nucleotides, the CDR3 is TGTGCCAGCAGCTTAGGCCAACTGGTCTCTGAGCAGTTCTTC. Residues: CASSLGQLVSEQFF.

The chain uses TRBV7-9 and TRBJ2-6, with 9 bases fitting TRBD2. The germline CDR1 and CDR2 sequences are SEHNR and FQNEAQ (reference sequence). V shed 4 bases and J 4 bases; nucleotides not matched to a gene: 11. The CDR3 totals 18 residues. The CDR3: CASSSLKREASGANVLTF. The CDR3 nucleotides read TGTGCCAGCAGCTCGTTAAAGCGGGAGGCGTCCGGGGCCAACGTCCTGACTTTC.

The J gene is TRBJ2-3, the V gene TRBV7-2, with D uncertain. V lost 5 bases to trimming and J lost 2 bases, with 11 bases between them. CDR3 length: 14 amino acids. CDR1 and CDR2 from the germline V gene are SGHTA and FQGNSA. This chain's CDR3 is CASSPGWTTDTQYF. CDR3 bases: TGTGCCAGCAGCCCTGGGTGGACCACAGATACGCAGTATTTT.

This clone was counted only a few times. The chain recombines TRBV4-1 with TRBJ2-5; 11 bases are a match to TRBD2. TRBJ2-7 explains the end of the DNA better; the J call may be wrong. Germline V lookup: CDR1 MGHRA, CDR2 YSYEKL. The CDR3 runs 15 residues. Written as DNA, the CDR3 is TGCGCCAGCAGCCAAGGGCTAGCGGGAGGCTACGAGCAGTACTTC. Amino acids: CASSQGLAGGYEQYF.

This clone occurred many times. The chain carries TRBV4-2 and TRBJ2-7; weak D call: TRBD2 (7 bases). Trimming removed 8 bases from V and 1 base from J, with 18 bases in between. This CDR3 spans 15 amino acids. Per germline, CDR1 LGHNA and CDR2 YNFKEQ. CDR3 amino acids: CASRKGGGDSYEQYF. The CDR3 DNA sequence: TGTGCCAGCCGTAAGGGGGGGGGCGATTCCTACGAGCAGTACTTC.

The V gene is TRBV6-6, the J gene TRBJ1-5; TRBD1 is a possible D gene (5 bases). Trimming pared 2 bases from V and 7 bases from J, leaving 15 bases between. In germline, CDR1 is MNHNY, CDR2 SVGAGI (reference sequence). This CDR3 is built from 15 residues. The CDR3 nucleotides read TGTGCCAGCAGTTACCCTGTGGGGGTTCTACAGCCCCAGCATTTT. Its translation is CASSYPVGVLQPQHF.

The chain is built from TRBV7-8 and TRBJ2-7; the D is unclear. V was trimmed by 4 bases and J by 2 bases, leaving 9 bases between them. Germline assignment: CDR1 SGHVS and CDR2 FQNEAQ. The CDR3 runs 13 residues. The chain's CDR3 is CASSSLSPYEQYF. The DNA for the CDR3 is TGTGCCAGCAGCTCCCTCTCCCCCTACGAGCAGTACTTC. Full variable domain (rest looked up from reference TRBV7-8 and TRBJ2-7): GAGVSQSPRYKVAKRGQDVALRCDPISGHVSLFWYQQALGQGPEFLTYFQNEAQLDKSGLPSDRFFAERPEGSVSTLKIQRTQQEDSAVYLCASSSLSPYEQYFGPGTRLTVT.

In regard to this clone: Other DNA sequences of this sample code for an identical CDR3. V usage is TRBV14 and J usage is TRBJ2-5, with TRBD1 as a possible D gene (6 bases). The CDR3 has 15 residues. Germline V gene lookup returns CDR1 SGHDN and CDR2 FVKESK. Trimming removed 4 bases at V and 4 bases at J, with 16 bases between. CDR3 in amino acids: CASSPMGQALETQYF. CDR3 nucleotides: TGTGCCAGCAGCCCTATGGGACAAGCGTTAGAGACCCAGTACTTC.

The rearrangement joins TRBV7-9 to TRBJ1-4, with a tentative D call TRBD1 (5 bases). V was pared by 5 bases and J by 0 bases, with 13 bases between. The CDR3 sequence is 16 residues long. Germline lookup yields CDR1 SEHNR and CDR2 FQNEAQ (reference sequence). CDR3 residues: CASSTPRGATNEKLFF. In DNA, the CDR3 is TGTGCCAGCAGCACCCCGAGGGGTGCAACTAATGAAAAACTGTTTTTT. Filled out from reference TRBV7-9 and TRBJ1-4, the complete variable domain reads DTGVSQNPRHKITKRGQNVTFRCDPISEHNRLYWYRQTLGQGPEFLTYFQNEAQLEKSRLLSDRFSAERPKGSFSTLEIQRTEQGDSAMYLCASSTPRGATNEKLFFGSGTQLSVL.

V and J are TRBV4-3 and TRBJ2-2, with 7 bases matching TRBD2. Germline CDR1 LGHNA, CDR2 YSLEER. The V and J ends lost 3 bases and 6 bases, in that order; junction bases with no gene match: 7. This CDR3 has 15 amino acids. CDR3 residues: CASSQGGNVAGELFF. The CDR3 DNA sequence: TGCGCCAGCAGCCAGGGGGGGAACGTCGCCGGGGAGCTGTTTTTT.

In DNA form, the CDR3 reads TGTGCCAGCAGTTTCAGCCCGAACACCGGGGAGCTGTTTTTT. It encodes CASSFSPNTGELFF. The V call is TRBV27, the J call TRBJ2-2; D is unresolved. Trimming removed 3 bases from V and 0 bases from J, with 5 bases in between. This CDR3 has 14 residues. Germline CDR1 and CDR2: MNHEY and SMNVEV (reference sequence).

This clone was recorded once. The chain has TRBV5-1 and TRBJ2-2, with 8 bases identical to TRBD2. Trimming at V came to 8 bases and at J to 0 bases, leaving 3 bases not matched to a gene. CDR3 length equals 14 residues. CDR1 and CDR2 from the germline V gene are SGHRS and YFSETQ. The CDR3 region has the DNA TGCGCCAGTACTAGCGGTACGAACACCGGGGAGCTGTTTTTT. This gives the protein CASTSGTNTGELFF.

The CDR3 spells CASSPQGQGGEQYF. In nucleotides, the CDR3 is TGTGCCAGCTCACCACAGGGACAGGGCGGCGAGCAGTACTTC. The chain combines TRBV18 with TRBJ2-7; TRBD1 aligns across 9 bases. With V trimmed by 1 base and J by 6 bases, 4 bases remained unmatched. The CDR3 is 14 residues long. From germline, CDR1 is KGHSH and CDR2 LQKENI.

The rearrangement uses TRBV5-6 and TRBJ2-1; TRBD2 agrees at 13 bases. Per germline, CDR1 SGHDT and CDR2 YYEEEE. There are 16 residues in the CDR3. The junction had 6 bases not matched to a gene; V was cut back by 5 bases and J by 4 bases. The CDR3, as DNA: TGTGCCAGCAGACGAGGGACTAGCGGGAATTACAATGAGCAGTTCTTC. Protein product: CASRRGTSGNYNEQFF.

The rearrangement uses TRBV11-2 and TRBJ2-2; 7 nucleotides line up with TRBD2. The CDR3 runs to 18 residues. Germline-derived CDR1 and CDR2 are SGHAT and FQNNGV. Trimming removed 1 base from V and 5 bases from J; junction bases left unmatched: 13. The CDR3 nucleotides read TGTGCCAGCAGCTTAGCCCCTCCTGGGGGGGGACGGACCGGGGAGCTGTTTTTT. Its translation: CASSLAPPGGGRTGELFF.

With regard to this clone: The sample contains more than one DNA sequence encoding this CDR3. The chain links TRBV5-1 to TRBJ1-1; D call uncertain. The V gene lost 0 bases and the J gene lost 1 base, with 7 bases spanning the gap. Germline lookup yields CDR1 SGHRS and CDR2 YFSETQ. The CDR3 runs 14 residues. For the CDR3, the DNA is TGCGCCAGCAGCTTGGGTGCGGCGAACACTGAAGCTTTCTTT. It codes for CASSLGAANTEAFF.

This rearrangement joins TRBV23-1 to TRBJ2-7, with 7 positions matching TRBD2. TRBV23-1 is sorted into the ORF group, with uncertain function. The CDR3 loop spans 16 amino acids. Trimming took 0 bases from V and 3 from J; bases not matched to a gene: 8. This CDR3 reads CASSQSWVGGSYEQYF. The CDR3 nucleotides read TGCGCCAGCAGTCAATCGTGGGTCGGGGGGAGCTACGAGCAGTACTTC.

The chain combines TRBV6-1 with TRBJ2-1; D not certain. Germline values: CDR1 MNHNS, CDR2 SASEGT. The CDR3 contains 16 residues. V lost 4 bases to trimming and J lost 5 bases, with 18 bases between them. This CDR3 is CASSGFKAAHHNEQFF. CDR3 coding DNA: TGTGCCAGCAGTGGTTTTAAGGCTGCACACCACAATGAGCAGTTCTTC.

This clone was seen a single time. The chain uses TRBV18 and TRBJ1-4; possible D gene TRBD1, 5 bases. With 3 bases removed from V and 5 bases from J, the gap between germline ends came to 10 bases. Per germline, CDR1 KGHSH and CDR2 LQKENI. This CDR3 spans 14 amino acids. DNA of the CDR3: TGTGCCAGCTCACCCTGGGACGGGAATGAAAAACTGTTTTTT. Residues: CASSPWDGNEKLFF.

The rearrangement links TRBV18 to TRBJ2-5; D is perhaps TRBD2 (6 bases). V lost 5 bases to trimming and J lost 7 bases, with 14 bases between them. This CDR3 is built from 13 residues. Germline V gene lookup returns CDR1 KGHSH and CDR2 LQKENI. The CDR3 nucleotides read TGTGCCAGCTCAGGCGGGACGACGGGGACCCAGTACTTC. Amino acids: CASSGGTTGTQYF.